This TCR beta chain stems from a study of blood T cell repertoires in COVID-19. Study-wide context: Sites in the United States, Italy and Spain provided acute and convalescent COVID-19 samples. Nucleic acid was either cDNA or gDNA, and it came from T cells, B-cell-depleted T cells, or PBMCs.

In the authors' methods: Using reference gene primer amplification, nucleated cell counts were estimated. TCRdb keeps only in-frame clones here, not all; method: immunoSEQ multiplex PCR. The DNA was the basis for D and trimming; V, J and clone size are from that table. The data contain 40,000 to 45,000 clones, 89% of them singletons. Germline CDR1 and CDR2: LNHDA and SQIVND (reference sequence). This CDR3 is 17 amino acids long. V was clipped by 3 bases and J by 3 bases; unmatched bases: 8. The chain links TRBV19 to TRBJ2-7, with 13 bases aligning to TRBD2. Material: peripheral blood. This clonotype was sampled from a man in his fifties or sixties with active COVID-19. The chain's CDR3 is CASSIGWTSGGFYEQYF. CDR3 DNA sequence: TGTGCCAGTAGTATTGGTTGGACTAGCGGGGGATTCTACGAGCAGTACTTC. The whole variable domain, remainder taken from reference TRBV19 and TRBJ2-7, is DGGITQSPKYLFRKEGQNVTLSCEQNLNHDAMYWYRQDPGQGLRLIYYSQIVNDFQKGDIAEGYSVSREKKESFPLTVTSAQKNPTAFYLCASSIGWTSGGFYEQYFGPGTRLTVT.